A selection of T cell receptor beta chains follows, all from one sample in a study of somatic mutations in cytotoxic T cells in rheumatoid arthritis. The data were produced by immunoSEQ multiplex PCR, yet TCRdb's version contains in-frame clones alone and is incomplete. This sample carries approximately 18,000 clones, about nine tenths of them seen once, and the ten largest clones take roughly 15%. Sequenced: CD8+ T cells sorted from blood. Receptors originate from a man in his forties or fifties in good health. Each CDR3 is given with its conserved first and last residue. A D gene is named only where the DNA matches it firmly. Clone size is not always given. Where it is, it says once, few, many or a class for expanded clones.

d_call	v_call	j_call	clone_size	cdr3_nt	cdr3_aa
TRBD1	TRBV5-1	TRBJ1-2	NA	TGCGCCAGCAGCTCGGGACAGGGTAATTATGGCTACACCTTC	CASSSGQGNYGYTF
TRBD1	TRBV4-2	TRBJ1-1	medium-sized	TGTGCCAGCAGCCCCCGGGACAGGGATGATAGCACTGAAGCTTTCTTT	CASSPRDRDDSTEAFF
NA	TRBV5-6	TRBJ2-1	NA	TGTGCCAGCAGCACTACTAGCAATGAGCAGTTCTTC	CASSTTSNEQFF
NA	TRBV13	TRBJ1-6	NA	TGTGCCAGCAGTTCGGGGGGTTCACCCCTCCACTTT	CASSSGGSPLHF
TRBD2	TRBV7-2	TRBJ2-7	NA	TGTGCCAGCAGCTTACGGGGACTAGAGTCAGAGGAGCAGTACTTC	CASSLRGLESEEQYF
TRBD2	TRBV5-1	TRBJ2-5	NA	TGCGCCAGCAGCCTTCCGGGACTAGTTATGTATACGGAGACCCAGTACTTC	CASSLPGLVMYTETQYF
NA	TRBV28	TRBJ1-3	NA	TGTGCCAGCAGGCGTGTGGGGCTCGACTCTGGAAACACCATATATTTT	CASRRVGLDSGNTIYF
TRBD1	TRBV6-5	TRBJ1-2	NA	TGTGCCAGCAGTTACTCCGGACAGGGGGCGTATTATGGCTACACCTTC	CASSYSGQGAYYGYTF
TRBD2	TRBV15	TRBJ2-7	NA	TGTGCCACCAGCAGAGATGAAGGACTAGCGGGAGAGGAGTACGAGCAGTACTTC	CATSRDEGLAGEEYEQYF
TRBD2	TRBV9	TRBJ2-3	NA	TGTGCCAGCAGCGTTTTTGTAGGGGAGGGAATCACAGATACGCAGTATTTT	CASSVFVGEGITDTQYF
NA	TRBV28	TRBJ2-3	NA	TGTGCCAGCAGTTTATCAGGCGCTAGCACAGATACGCAGTATTTT	CASSLSGASTDTQYF
NA	TRBV28	TRBJ2-6	NA	TGTGCCAGCAGCTTCACCAGAGGGACGGGGGCCAACGTCCTGACTTTC	CASSFTRGTGANVLTF
NA	TRBV7-9	TRBJ1-2	NA	TGTGCCAGCAGCGGCCCAGGGGAGGGGAGGGGGTATGGCTACACCTTC	CASSGPGEGRGYGYTF
TRBD1	TRBV28	TRBJ1-3	NA	TGTGCCAGCAGTCTAGGGACAGCCTCTGGAAACACCATATATTTT	CASSLGTASGNTIYF
NA	TRBV7-2	TRBJ1-2	NA	TGTGCCAGCAGCCCAGAGACCCTTCTCAGGGTCTATGGCTACACCTTC	CASSPETLLRVYGYTF
NA	TRBV28	TRBJ2-7	NA	TGTGCCAGCAGTTTACGACCGATAAGAATAGCCATAGCCTACGAGCAGTACTTC	CASSLRPIRIAIAYEQYF
NA	TRBV15	TRBJ2-7	NA	TGTGCCACCAGCAGAGGTTCTCTGCACTACGAGCAGTACTTC	CATSRGSLHYEQYF
NA	TRBV5-4	TRBJ1-2	NA	TGTGCCAGCAGCTTTCCTAACTATGGCTACACCTTC	CASSFPNYGYTF
NA	TRBV15	TRBJ2-1	NA	TGTGCCACCAGCGGCCACAAGTACAATGAGCAGTTCTTC	CATSGHKYNEQFF
NA	TRBV27	TRBJ1-1	few	TGTGCCAGCAGTTTATTCGGGAACACTGAAGCTTTCTTT	CASSLFGNTEAFF
NA	TRBV28	TRBJ1-5	NA	TGTGCCAGCAGTTTAATGACAGAGTATAGCAATCAGCCCCAGCATTTT	CASSLMTEYSNQPQHF
TRBD1	TRBV19	TRBJ2-7	once	TGTGCCAGTAGCCCAGGGGGGACAGGGACCTACGAGCAGTACTTC	CASSPGGTGTYEQYF
TRBD1	TRBV5-6	TRBJ1-5	NA	TGTGCCAGCAGCTCAAGGGACAGGAGCAATCAGCCCCAGCATTTT	CASSSRDRSNQPQHF
NA	TRBV10-2	TRBJ2-7	NA	TGCGCCAGCAGTGACCGGGGACCCGGTTACGAGCAGTACTTC	CASSDRGPGYEQYF
NA	TRBV5-4	TRBJ1-1	NA	TGTGCCAGCGAACGGGACCTGAACACTGAAGCTTTCTTT	CASERDLNTEAFF
NA	TRBV7-9	TRBJ2-1	NA	TGTGCCAGCAGCCCCCGACTAGTAAATGAGCAGTTCTTC	CASSPRLVNEQFF
NA	TRBV18	TRBJ1-3	NA	TGTGCCAGCTCACCTGATGGAAACACCATATATTTT	CASSPDGNTIYF
NA	TRBV10-3	TRBJ2-1	NA	TGTGCCATCAGTGATTTTGACAACCCCTCCTACAATGAGCAGTTCTTC	CAISDFDNPSYNEQFF
NA	TRBV28	TRBJ2-7	NA	TGTGCCAGCAGTCCCTCAAACTACGAGCAGTACTTC	CASSPSNYEQYF
TRBD2	TRBV6-4	TRBJ2-1	NA	TGTGCCAGCAGAGGGAAGCGGGAGGGCCCCAATGAGCAGTTCTTC	CASRGKREGPNEQFF
NA	TRBV27	TRBJ2-7	NA	TGTGCCAGCAGTTCCTGGGGCGGGCGTGCCTACGAGCAGTACTTC	CASSSWGGRAYEQYF
TRBD1	TRBV7-6	TRBJ2-1	NA	TGTGCCAGCAGCTTCCGGGACAGCTCCTACAATGAGCAGTTCTTC	CASSFRDSSYNEQFF
NA	TRBV5-4	TRBJ2-7	NA	TGTGCCAGCAGCTCCCCTTTTGAGGGAGATGGCTACGAGCAGTACTTC	CASSSPFEGDGYEQYF
NA	TRBV11-2	TRBJ2-7	NA	TGTGCCAGCAGCTTAGGGGGGCCGGAGGGATACGAGCAGTACTTC	CASSLGGPEGYEQYF
NA	TRBV13	TRBJ2-7	NA	TGTGCCAGCAGCTTATGGGGCCACCCCACCTACGAGCAGTACTTC	CASSLWGHPTYEQYF
NA	TRBV7-9	TRBJ1-5	medium-sized	TGTGCCAGCAGTCCGGTGCAGGGTATCGATCAGCCCCAGCATTTT	CASSPVQGIDQPQHF
NA	TRBV10-1	TRBJ2-2	once	TGCGCCAGCAGTGAGTCAGGGAACGAGAACACCGGGGAGCTGTTTTTT	CASSESGNENTGELFF
TRBD1	TRBV6-5	TRBJ1-5	NA	TGTGCCAGCAGTGAGACAGGGGTCAATCAGCCCCAGCATTTT	CASSETGVNQPQHF
NA	TRBV21-1	TRBJ2-7	NA	TGTGCCAGCAGCAACGGACAGGGCCACCCTACTACCTACGAGCAGTACTTC	CASSNGQGHPTTYEQYF
NA	TRBV27	TRBJ1-5	NA	TGTGCCAGCAGTTTTGGAAAGCGTCAGCCCCAGCATTTT	CASSFGKRQPQHF
NA	TRBV4-1	TRBJ2-1	NA	TGCGCCAGCAGCCAGCAGGTTAGCTCCTACAATGAGCAGTTCTTC	CASSQQVSSYNEQFF
TRBD1	TRBV28	TRBJ2-1	NA	TGTGCCAGCAGTTGGGACAGGGGGCGCGATGAGCAGTTCTTC	CASSWDRGRDEQFF
TRBD2	TRBV4-1	TRBJ2-7	once	TGCGCCAGCAGCCCCGGACTAGCGCCGTACGAGCAGTACTTC	CASSPGLAPYEQYF
TRBD1	TRBV27	TRBJ1-1	NA	TGTGCCAGCAGTTGGGACAGCTACACTGAAGCTTTCTTT	CASSWDSYTEAFF
NA	TRBV12-5	TRBJ1-2	NA	TGTGCTAGTGGCCCGGGGGCAGCTAACTATGGCTACACCTTC	CASGPGAANYGYTF
TRBD1	TRBV27	TRBJ2-1	few	TGTGCCAGCTCCATGGACAGGGGTCGGGAGCAGTTCTTC	CASSMDRGREQFF
NA	TRBV4-1	TRBJ1-1	few	TGCGCCAGCAGCCAAGAAGGTGAAGTCAGCCGAGCTTTCTTT	CASSQEGEVSRAFF
NA	TRBV27	TRBJ2-2	NA	TGTGCCAGCAAGTTGGCGGGGGAGGGGGAGGCCGGGGAGCTGTTTTTT	CASKLAGEGEAGELFF
TRBD2	TRBV7-8	TRBJ2-1	NA	TGTGCCACCAATCTCTGGCGGGAGGGCCACAATGAGCAGTTCTTC	CATNLWREGHNEQFF
NA	TRBV6-1	TRBJ2-7	NA	TGTGCCAGCAGTGGGGGGACATCCGGGGTCGAGCAGTACTTC	CASSGGTSGVEQYF
NA	TRBV27	TRBJ1-5	once	TGTGCCAGCAGTTTAGGTTCCCCGAAACGGGGATCTCAGCCCCAGCATTTT	CASSLGSPKRGSQPQHF
NA	TRBV27	TRBJ2-5	once	TGTGCCAGCAGTTTTCGGGAGACCCAGTACTTC	CASSFRETQYF
TRBD2	TRBV6-5	TRBJ2-7	NA	TGTGCCAGCAGTTACGCCGGGACTAGCGACTACGAGCAGTACTTC	CASSYAGTSDYEQYF
NA	TRBV7-6	TRBJ2-7	NA	TGTGCCAGCAGCTTAGCGGGAGGTATATTCTCCTACGAGCAGTACTTC	CASSLAGGIFSYEQYF